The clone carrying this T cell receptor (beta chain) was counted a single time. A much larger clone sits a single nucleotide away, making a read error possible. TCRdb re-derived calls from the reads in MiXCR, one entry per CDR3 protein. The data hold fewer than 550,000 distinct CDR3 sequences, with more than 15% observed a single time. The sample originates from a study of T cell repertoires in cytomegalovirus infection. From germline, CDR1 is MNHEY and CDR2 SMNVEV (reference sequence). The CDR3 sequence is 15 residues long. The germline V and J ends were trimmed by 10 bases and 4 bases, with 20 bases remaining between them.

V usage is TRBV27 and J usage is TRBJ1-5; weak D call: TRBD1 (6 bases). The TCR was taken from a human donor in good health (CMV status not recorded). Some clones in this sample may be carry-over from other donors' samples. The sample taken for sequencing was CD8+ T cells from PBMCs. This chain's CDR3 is CATREGVERNQPQHF. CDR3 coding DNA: TGTGCCACCAGAGAGGGGGTGGAGAGAAATCAGCCCCAGCATTTT.